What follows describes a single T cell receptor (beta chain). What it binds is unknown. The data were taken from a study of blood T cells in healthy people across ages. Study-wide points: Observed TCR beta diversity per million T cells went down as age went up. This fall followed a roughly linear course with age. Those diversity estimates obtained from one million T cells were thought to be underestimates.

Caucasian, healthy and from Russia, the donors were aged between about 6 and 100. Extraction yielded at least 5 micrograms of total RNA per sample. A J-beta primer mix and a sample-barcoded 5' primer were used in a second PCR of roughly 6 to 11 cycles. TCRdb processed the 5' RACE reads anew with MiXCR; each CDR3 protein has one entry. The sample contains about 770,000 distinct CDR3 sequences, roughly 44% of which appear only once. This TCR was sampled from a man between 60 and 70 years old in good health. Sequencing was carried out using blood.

CDR3 in DNA: TGTGCCAGCAGCTTAGTGTTAGTCTCCTACGAGCAGTACTTC. Its translation is CASSLVLVSYEQYF. The chain couples TRBV7-2 to TRBJ2-7; no clear D. V lost 1 base and J 0 bases, leaving 7 bases between the germline ends. There are 14 residues in the CDR3. From germline, CDR1 is SGHTA and CDR2 FQGNSA.